This T cell receptor beta chain was profiled in a study of blood T cell repertoires in COVID-19 (dated by TCRdb to the early 2020s). Regarding the complete study: Samples covering the acute and convalescent phases of COVID-19 were provided by collaborators in the United States, Italy and Spain. The material from the prospective study consisted of cDNA or gDNA derived from T cells, B-cell-depleted T cells, or PBMCs. Deeply sampled blood TCRbeta repertoires from subjects exposed to, actively infected with, or recovered from COVID-19 were included in the dataset. A freely available public database, intended as a resource for researchers studying the immune response to SARS-CoV-2, is where the repertoires were released. Samples were obtained from the ongoing ImmuneRACE study (first 160 participants) and from over 1,000 subjects provided by 6 global collaborators. The sample metadata nearly always contained a de-identified subject ID, COVID-19 status, age in years and sex. Where HLA class I and class II types were available, the types were taken from metadata supplied by the sample provider, not from assay-based typing.

General findings and caveats noted by the study authors: Clinical and demographic metadata were provided uncurated, with the amount varying by source and participant.

Whole blood was collected in K2EDTA tubes by collaborating institutions according to the institutions' own protocols. For TCRbeta analysis, collaborators shipped samples as frozen whole blood, isolated PBMCs, or DNA extracted from either of those sample types. TCRbeta CDR3 regions were amplified from genomic DNA using the immunoSEQ Assay, a bias-controlled multiplex PCR. For the original study's pipeline: The number of nucleated cells in each sample was estimated by amplification of reference gene primers within the assay. To quantify the absolute abundance of each unique TCRbeta CDR3 rearrangement, sequence reads were collapsed and filtered. For each sample, productive Simpson clonality was calculated as the square root of Simpson's diversity index across productive rearrangements. Imported from immuneACCESS, the table was reduced by TCRdb to in-frame sequences with V and J called. These copies leave out some clones; in studies compared against another copy, an unresolved V gene accounts for under half, and the cause of the remainder is not known. D and trimming come from the DNA, and the V and J calls and clone size come from that table. This sample comprises some 340,000 clones, about 85% of them detected only once. The ten most abundant clones make up roughly 3.4% of the sample.

Comment on this clone: It has no known antigen specificity. No much larger clone is present one base from it, and per-base qualities are unavailable.

From the germline V gene, CDR1 is SNHLY and CDR2 is FYNNEI. For this chain, trimming is 6 bases at the V end and 2 bases at the J end, and the number of junction bases without a gene match is 5. There are 15 amino acids in the CDR3, from cysteine to phenylalanine inclusive. CDR3 DNA is the only sequence kept; it has 45 bases, read in frame from the first base. The source material was peripheral blood. The chain uses TRBV2 and TRBJ2-2, and TRBD1 matches 8 of the central bases. The clonotype comes from a woman younger than 35 with acute or convalescent COVID-19. At the DNA level, the sequence is TGTGCCAGCAGGCCGGGACAGGACAACACCGGGGAGCTGTTTTTT. Its amino acids are CASRPGQDNTGELFF.